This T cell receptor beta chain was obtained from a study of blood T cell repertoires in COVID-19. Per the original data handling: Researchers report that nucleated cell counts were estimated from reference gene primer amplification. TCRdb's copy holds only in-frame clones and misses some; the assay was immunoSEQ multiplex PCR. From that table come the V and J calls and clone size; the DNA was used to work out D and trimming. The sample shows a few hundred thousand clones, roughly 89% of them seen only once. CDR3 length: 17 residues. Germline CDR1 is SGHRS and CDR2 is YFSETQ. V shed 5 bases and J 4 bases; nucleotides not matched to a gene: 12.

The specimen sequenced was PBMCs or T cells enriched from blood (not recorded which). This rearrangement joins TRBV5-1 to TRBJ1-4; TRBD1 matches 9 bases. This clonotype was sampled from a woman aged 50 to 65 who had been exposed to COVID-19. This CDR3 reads CASSLGSQGARNEKLFF. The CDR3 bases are TGCGCCAGCAGTCTGGGGTCACAGGGGGCGCGTAATGAAAAACTGTTTTTT.